The entry that follows covers one TCR beta chain sequence. The antigen is undetermined. This CDR3 region has 16 residues. Trimming took 5 bases from V and 3 from J; bases not matched to a gene: 8. Germline CDR1 is SEHNR and CDR2 is FQNEAQ (reference sequence). The data originate from a study of vaccination effects on CD4 cells after COVID-19. Background on the study: Samples gathered post-vaccine arrived a median of 72 days past the second dose.

Overall study results and limits: Of the vaccine-induced clones from healthy vaccinees, merely 1 of 255 recognized common cold coronaviruses as well.

Profiling relied on immunoSEQ multiplex PCR, and the TCRdb table lists in-frame clones only, not all of them. Here the sample spans tens of thousands of clones, around 80% being singletons. Expansion of antigen-specific CD4+ T cells with viral peptide pools was carried out by the ViraFEST assay before sequencing. Culture proceeded for 10 days, and CD4+ T cells were then isolated. Participants got two doses of BNT162b2 or mRNA-1273 vaccine. Wells containing two million PBMC each were cultured with 10 IU/ml IL-2 and about 10 ug/ml peptides. Days 3 and 7 were when half the medium was replaced with IL-2 medium.

Material: CD4+ T cells from PBMCs cultured with HCoV-OC43 spike peptides, obtained after COVID-19 vaccination. Subset described: HCoV-OC43 spike overlapping peptide pool stimulation. The receptor was derived from a human donor who received a COVID-19 vaccine. This chain links TRBV7-9 with TRBJ1-3; 9 nucleotides agree with TRBD1. CDR3 residues: CASSKGQGGSGNTIYF. CDR3 nucleotides: TGTGCCAGCAGCAAGGGACAGGGAGGAAGTGGAAACACCATATATTTT.